Below, 18 T cell receptor beta chains from the same sample are listed, as sequenced in a study of metastatic and nonmetastatic thyroid tumors. TCRdb reanalyzed the PCR reads with MiXCR. The repertoire has 25,000 to 35,000 clones, about a sixth of them found once; the top ten carry 4.5% to 5.5%. None of the patients had undergone any treatment ahead of thyroid surgery. The material sequenced was blood. Receptors were obtained from a female donor with papillary thyroid cancer or a benign thyroid nodule (not recorded which). Some clones in this sample may be carry-over from other donors' samples.

This clone has just one count. This chain connects TRBV5-1 to TRBJ2-3; D remains ambiguous. Per the germline V gene, CDR1 is SGHRS and CDR2 is YFSETQ. V was trimmed by 4 bases and J by 0 bases, leaving 12 bases between them. The CDR3 has 15 residues. In nucleotides, the CDR3 is TGCGCCAGCAGCGTTACGGCCCCTAGCACAGATACGCAGTATTTT. Its translation is CASSVTAPSTDTQYF. The full variable domain, in which reference TRBV5-1 and TRBJ2-3 provide the parts outside the CDR3, is KAGVTQTPRYLIKTRGQQVTLSCSPISGHRSVSWYQQTPGQGLQFLFEYFSETQRNKGNFPGRFSGRQFSNSRSEMNVSTLELGDSALYLCASSVTAPSTDTQYFGPGTRLTVL.

This clone appeared many times. V is TRBV7-3 and J is TRBJ2-5; TRBD2 agrees at 9 bases. Germline values: CDR1 SGHTA, CDR2 FQGTGA. V trimming: 2 bases; J trimming: 5 bases; junction bases outside the gene matches: 15. The CDR3 has 18 amino acids. CDR3 region: CASSLGHLSSGDPETQYF. CDR3 coding DNA: TGTGCCAGCAGCTTAGGGCACCTCTCTAGCGGGGACCCGGAGACCCAGTACTTC.

The V and J genes are TRBV5-4 and TRBJ2-5; a weak D match, TRBD2 (5 bases). In germline, CDR1 is SGHNT, CDR2 YYREEE (reference sequence). The germline V and J ends were trimmed by 4 bases and 0 bases, with 7 bases remaining between them. The CDR3 is made up of 13 amino acids. The CDR3 region is CASSPGYQETQYF. The CDR3 DNA sequence: TGTGCCAGCAGCCCGGGGTACCAAGAGACCCAGTACTTC. The variable domain in full, with the rest retrieved from reference TRBV5-4 and TRBJ2-5, is ETGVTQSPTHLIKTRGQQVTLRCSSQSGHNTVSWYQQALGQGPQFIFQYYREEENGRGNFPPRFSGLQFPNYSSELNVNALELDDSALYLCASSPGYQETQYFGPGTRLLVL.

As to this clone: Just one base apart from a much larger clone, this may be a read error. The rearrangement joins TRBV5-6 to TRBJ2-1, with TRBD2 matching 9 bases. The CDR3 loop spans 14 amino acids. Per the germline V gene, CDR1 is SGHDT and CDR2 is YYEEEE. V shed 6 bases, J shed 3 bases, and the junction held 4 bases outside the gene matches. Here the CDR3 reads CASMRLADYNEQFF. The CDR3 DNA is TGTGCCAGCATGCGACTAGCGGACTACAATGAGCAGTTCTTC.

This clone appeared many times. The V call is TRBV3-1, the J call TRBJ2-7; D remains unclear. Trimming stripped 0 bases from V and 9 bases from J, with 12 bases between. This CDR3 has 13 amino acids. Germline loops: CDR1 LGHDT, CDR2 YNNKEL (reference sequence). The CDR3 DNA reads TGTGCCAGCAGCCAAGATTGGGCCCTGGGGCAGTACTTC. It encodes CASSQDWALGQYF.

This clone was counted at least ten times. V gene TRBV5-1 combines with J gene TRBJ1-4, with D hard to call. Germline loops: CDR1 SGHRS, CDR2 YFSETQ. Trimming took off 1 base at V and 2 bases at J, with 12 bases between the two ends. This CDR3 has 16 amino acids. The DNA for the CDR3 is TGCGCCAGCAGCTTGAACATACGGGCTACTAATGAAAAACTGTTTTTT. Protein sequence: CASSLNIRATNEKLFF.

By share, this clone ranks as medium-sized (0.01 to 0.1%). V and J are TRBV6-2 or TRBV6-3 and TRBJ2-7; D possibly corresponds to TRBD1 (5 bases). The CDR3 is 16 amino acids. In germline, CDR1 is MNHEY, CDR2 SVGEGT. The germline V and J ends were trimmed by 0 bases and 2 bases, with 14 bases remaining between them. CDR3 coding DNA: TGTGCCAGCAGTTACTCGGCGGCAGGGCATACCTACGAGCAGTACTTC. Amino acid sequence: CASSYSAAGHTYEQYF.

In its sample, this clone was seen many times. V gene TRBV20-1 combines with J gene TRBJ2-5, with TRBD2 matching 9 bases. Trimming removed 0 bases from V and 5 bases from J; junction bases left unmatched: 7. The CDR3 totals 15 residues. Germline V gene lookup returns CDR1 DFQATT and CDR2 SNEGSKA (reference sequence). The CDR3 loop reads CSARDWREGEETQYF. DNA of the CDR3: TGCAGTGCTAGAGATTGGCGGGAGGGGGAGGAGACCCAGTACTTC.

About this clone itself: One base away lies a much larger clone, so this may be a sequencing read error. CDR3 DNA: TGTTCCAGCAGCTTGGCCCTCGGGGAGCTGTTTTTT. It specifies CSSSLALGELFF. This rearrangement joins TRBV5-6 to TRBJ2-2; D is unresolved. The CDR3 is 12 residues long. Germline V gene data show CDR1 as SGHDT and CDR2 as YYEEEE.

This clone was counted ten times or more. The chain combines TRBV18 with TRBJ2-7, with D perhaps matching TRBD1 (5 bases). This CDR3 comprises 14 residues. CDR1 is KGHSH, CDR2 LQKENI, per germline. V was cut by 1 base and J by 5 bases, with 12 bases left in between. CDR3 in amino acids: CASSPLTDSHEQYF. In DNA, the CDR3 is TGTGCCAGCTCACCACTGACTGACAGCCACGAGCAGTACTTC. Together with reference TRBV18 and TRBJ2-7, the CDR3 gives the full variable domain: NAGVMQNPRHLVRRRGQEARLRCSPMKGHSHVYWYRQLPEEGLKFMVYLQKENIIDESGMPKERFSAEFPKEGPSILRIQQVVRGDSAAYFCASSPLTDSHEQYFGPGTRLTVT.

The sample holds many counts of this clone. The chain is built from TRBV28 and TRBJ2-3, with D possibly being TRBD1 or TRBD2 (5 bases each). Trimming cost V 3 bases and J 6 bases, with 10 bases left between them. Germline V lookup: CDR1 MDHEN, CDR2 SYDVKM. This CDR3 is built from 13 residues. The CDR3 region is CASSLSGTDTQYF. DNA of the CDR3: TGTGCCAGCAGTTTGTCAGGGACCGATACGCAGTATTTT. Filled out from reference TRBV28 and TRBJ2-3, the complete variable domain reads DVKVTQSSRYLVKRTGEKVFLECVQDMDHENMFWYRQDPGLGLRLIYFSYDVKMKEKGDIPEGYSVSREKKERFSLILESASTNQTSMYLCASSLSGTDTQYFGPGTRLTVL.

In this sample, this clone turned up many times. The chain joins TRBV4-2 to TRBJ2-2; D tentatively fits TRBD1 or TRBD2 (6 bases each). The V gene lost 1 base and the J gene lost 0 bases, with 9 bases spanning the gap. This CDR3 comprises 16 residues. Germline V lookup: CDR1 LGHNA, CDR2 YNFKEQ. CDR3 in amino acids: CASSQGGDTNTGELFF. The CDR3 DNA reads TGTGCCAGCAGCCAAGGGGGGGACACGAACACCGGGGAGCTGTTTTTT.

In this sample, this clone turned up many times. The genes are TRBV5-1 and TRBJ1-5, with 8 bases that match TRBD1. CDR1 is SGHRS, CDR2 YFSETQ, per germline. Losses at the gene ends were 1 base for V and 6 bases for J; bases not matched to a gene: 6. The CDR3 extends over 15 amino acids. The DNA of the CDR3 is TGCGCCAGCAGCTTGTACGGACAGGGTGGTCAGCCCCAGCATTTT. Translation: CASSLYGQGGQPQHF.

This clone has at least ten counts. The CDR3 is CAWSSSVRLHLTDTQYF. The CDR3 region has the DNA TGTGCCTGGAGTTCCTCCGTGAGACTTCACCTCACAGATACGCAGTATTTT. The V and J genes are TRBV30 and TRBJ2-3; D unclear. CDR1 and CDR2 from the germline V gene are GTSNPN and SVGIG (reference sequence). V was cut by 2 bases and J by 2 bases, with 20 bases left in between. The CDR3 contains 17 residues.

Concerning this clone itself: The junction shows a germline mismatch at one end, possibly a read error. The chain couples TRBV28 to TRBJ2-7, with D tentatively TRBD1 (6 bases). The CDR3 loop spans 13 amino acids. Germline lookup yields CDR1 MDHEN and CDR2 SYDVKM. CDR3 sequence reads: CASINRALYEHYF. The CDR3 DNA reads TGTGCCAGCATTAACAGGGCACTATACGAGCATTACTTC.

This clone has at least ten counts. Possible read error: a much larger clone is one base away. In the same sample, other DNA sequences code for this CDR3. The rearrangement joins TRBV6-1 to TRBJ2-7, with a possible D match to TRBD1 (5 bases). Trimming stripped 6 bases from V and 2 bases from J, with 14 bases between. The CDR3 totals 14 residues. Germline CDR1 and CDR2: MNHNS and SASEGT. The CDR3 nucleotides read TGTGCCAGCAGCAGGACACCGCGGACCTACGAGCAGTACTTC. The encoded protein is CASSRTPRTYEQYF.

Remarks on this clone: An end of the junction differs from the germline gene, which may be a read error. The chain joins TRBV24-1 to TRBJ1-4; perhaps TRBD1 as D (5 bases). The germline V gene encodes CDR1 KGHDR and CDR2 SFDVKD. This CDR3 is built from 20 residues. The CDR3 spells CATGDFFPGAGQRANEKLFF. CDR3 bases: TGTGCCACCGGTGATTTTTTTCCGGGCGCGGGGCAAAGGGCTAATGAAAAACTGTTTTTT.

This clone was counted at least ten times. The rearrangement links TRBV5-6 to TRBJ1-1; perhaps TRBD1 as D (5 bases). Germline CDR1 SGHDT, CDR2 YYEEEE. V lost 4 bases and J lost 4, with 11 bases in between. The CDR3 covers 13 residues. The CDR3 DNA sequence: TGTGCCAGCAGCCGGGGGTCGGGCACTGAAGCTTTCTTT. Protein: CASSRGSGTEAFF.